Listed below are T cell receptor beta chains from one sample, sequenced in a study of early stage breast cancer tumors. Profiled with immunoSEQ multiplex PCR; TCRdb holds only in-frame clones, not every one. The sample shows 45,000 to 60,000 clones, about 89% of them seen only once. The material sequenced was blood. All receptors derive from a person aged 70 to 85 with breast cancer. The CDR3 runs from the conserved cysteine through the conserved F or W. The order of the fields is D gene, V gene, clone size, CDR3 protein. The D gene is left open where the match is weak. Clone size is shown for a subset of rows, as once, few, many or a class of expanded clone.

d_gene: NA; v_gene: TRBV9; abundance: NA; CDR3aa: CASSVGRGWSTDTQYF
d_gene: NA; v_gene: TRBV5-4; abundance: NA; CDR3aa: CASSLGQGRIGTEAFF
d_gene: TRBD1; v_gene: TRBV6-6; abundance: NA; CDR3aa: CASSTDRVPNTEAFF
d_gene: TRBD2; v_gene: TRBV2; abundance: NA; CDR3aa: CASSELAGVPGELFF
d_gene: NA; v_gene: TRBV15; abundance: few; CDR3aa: CATSRDRRGGGSPLHF
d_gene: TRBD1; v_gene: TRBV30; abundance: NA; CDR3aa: CAWSAPRGRGTEAFF
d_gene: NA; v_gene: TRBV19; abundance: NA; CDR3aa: CASSTTARQVLRAFF
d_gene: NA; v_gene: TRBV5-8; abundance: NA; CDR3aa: CASRAFETQYF
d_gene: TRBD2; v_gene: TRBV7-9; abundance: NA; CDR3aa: CASSSYLAGGPYEQYF
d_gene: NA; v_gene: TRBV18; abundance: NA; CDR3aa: CASSQLGQSLADYGYTF
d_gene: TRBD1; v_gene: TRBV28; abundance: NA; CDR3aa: CASSFRGRGETQYF
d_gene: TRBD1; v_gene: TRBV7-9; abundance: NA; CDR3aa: CASSPTGGANIQYF
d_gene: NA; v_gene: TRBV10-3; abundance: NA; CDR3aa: CAIRDSNMNTEAFF
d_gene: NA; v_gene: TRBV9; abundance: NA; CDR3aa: CASSVASTVSREQFF
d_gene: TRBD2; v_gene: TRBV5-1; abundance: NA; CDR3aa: CASSLSAGGSYNEQFF
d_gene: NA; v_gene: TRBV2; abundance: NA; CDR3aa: CASSVRDKNTGELFF
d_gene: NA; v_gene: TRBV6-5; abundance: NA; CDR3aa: CASSPGVSYEQYF
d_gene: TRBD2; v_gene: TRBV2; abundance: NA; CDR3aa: CASRVTSGGYNEQFF
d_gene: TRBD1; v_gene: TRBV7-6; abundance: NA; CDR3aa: CASSSDRGQSYGYTF
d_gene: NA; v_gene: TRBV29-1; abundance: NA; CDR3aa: CIREERRISYNEQFF
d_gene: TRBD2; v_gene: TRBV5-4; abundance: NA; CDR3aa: CASSLSSAGGTETQYF
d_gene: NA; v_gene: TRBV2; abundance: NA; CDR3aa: CASRTGETDTQYF
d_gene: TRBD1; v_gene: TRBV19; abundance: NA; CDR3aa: CASSNGGQGASEQYF
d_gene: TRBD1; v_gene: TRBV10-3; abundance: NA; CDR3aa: CAISDLGGGYGQPQHF
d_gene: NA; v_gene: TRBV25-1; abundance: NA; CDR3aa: CASRPGGKTQYF
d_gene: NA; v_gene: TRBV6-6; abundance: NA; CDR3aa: CASKLRRDGELFF
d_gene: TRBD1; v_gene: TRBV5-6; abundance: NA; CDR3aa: CASSLGQGLTYEQYF
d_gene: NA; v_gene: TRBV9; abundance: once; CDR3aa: CASSVGAQPMETQYF
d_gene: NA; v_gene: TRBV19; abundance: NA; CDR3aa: CASSPWNRPATTEAFF
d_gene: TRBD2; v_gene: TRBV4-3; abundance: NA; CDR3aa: CASSQYREAYNEQFF
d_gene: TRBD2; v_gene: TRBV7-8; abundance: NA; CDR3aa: CASSPRGGYTDTQYF
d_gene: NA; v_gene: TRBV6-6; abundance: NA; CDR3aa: CASSRLSPSSYNEQFF
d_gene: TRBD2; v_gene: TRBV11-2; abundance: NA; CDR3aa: CASSRSGGNEQFF
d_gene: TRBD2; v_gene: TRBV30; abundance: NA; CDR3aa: CAWSTGLARADEQFF
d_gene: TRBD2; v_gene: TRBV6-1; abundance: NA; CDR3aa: CASSGRTSGSTDTQYF
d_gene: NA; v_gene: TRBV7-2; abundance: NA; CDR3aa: CASSFGRARGKLFF
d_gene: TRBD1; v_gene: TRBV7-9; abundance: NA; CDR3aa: CASSYGQGAGETQYF
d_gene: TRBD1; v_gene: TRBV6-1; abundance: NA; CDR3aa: CASSEIPTGDGYTF
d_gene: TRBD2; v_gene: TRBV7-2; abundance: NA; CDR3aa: CASSLRASGSYEQYF
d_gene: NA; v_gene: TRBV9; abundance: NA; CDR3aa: CASSVATSRNNEQFF
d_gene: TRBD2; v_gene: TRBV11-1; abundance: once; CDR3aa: CASSGGLAGHQSETQYF